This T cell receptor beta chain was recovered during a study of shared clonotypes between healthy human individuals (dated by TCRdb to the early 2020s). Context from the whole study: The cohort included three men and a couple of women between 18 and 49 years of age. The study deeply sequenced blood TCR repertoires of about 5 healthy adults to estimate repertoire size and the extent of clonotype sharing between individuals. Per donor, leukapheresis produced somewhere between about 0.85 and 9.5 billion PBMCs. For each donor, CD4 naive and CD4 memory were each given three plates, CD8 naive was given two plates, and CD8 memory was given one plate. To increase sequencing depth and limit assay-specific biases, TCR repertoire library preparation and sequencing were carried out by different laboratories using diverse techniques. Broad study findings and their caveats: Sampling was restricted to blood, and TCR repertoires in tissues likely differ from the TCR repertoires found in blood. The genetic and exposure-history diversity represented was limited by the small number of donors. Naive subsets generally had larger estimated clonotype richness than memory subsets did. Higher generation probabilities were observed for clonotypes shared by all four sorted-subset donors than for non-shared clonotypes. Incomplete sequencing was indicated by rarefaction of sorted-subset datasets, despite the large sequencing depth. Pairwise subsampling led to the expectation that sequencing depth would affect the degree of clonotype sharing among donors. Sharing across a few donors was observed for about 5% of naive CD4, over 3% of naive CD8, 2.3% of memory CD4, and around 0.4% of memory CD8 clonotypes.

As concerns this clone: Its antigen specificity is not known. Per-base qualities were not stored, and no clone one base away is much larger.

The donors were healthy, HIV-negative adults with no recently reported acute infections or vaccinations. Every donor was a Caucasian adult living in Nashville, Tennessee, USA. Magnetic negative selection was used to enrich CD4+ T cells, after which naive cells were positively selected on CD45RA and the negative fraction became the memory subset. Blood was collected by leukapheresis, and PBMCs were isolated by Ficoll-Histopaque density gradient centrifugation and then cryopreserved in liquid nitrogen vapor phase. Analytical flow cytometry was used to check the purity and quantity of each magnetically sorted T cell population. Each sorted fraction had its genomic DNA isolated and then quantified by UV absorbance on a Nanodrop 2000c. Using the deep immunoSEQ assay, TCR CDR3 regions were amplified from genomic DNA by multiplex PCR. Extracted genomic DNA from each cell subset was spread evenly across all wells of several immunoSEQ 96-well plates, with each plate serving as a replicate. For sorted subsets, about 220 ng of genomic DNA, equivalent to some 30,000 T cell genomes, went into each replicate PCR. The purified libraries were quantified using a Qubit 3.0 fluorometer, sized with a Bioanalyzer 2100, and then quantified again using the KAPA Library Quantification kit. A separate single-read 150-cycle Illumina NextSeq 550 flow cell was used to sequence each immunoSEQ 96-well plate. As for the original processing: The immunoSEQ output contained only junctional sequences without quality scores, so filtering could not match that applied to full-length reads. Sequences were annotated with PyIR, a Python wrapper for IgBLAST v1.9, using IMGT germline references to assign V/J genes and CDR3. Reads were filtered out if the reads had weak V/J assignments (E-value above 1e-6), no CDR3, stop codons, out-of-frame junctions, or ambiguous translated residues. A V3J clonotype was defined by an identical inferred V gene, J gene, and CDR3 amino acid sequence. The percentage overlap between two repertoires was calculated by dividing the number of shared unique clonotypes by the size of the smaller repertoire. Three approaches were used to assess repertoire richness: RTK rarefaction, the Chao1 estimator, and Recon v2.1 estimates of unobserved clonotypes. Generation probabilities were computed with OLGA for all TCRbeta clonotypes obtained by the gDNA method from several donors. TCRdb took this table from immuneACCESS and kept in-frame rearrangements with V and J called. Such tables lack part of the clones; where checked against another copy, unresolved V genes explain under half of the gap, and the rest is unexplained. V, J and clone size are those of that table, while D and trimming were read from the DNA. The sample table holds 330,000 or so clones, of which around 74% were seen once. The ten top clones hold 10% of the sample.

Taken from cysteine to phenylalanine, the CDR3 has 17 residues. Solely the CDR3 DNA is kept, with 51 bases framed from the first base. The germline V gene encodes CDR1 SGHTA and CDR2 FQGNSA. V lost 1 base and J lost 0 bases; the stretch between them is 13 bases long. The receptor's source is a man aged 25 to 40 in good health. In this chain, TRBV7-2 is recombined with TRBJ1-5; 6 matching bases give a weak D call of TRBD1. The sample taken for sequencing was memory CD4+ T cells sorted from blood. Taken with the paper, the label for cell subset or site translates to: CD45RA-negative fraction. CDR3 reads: CASSLGGTPYSNQPQHF. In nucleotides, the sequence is TGTGCCAGCAGCTTAGGTGGGACACCCTATAGCAATCAGCCCCAGCATTTT.